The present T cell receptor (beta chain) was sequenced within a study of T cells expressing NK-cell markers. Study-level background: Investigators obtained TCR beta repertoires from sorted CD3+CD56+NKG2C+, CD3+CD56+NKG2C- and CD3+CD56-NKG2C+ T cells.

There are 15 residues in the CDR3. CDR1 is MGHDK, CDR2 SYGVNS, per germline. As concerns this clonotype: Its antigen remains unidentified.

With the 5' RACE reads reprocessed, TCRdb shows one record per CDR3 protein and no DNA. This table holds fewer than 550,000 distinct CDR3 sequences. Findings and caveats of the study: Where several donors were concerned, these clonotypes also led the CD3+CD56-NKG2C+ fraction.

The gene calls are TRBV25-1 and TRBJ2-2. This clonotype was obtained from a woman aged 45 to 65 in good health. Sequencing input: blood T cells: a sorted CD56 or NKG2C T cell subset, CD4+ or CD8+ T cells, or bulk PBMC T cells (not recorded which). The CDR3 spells CASSEWGQNTGELFF.